This passage covers 2 T cell receptor beta chains from one sample sequenced in a study of early T cells in non-severe SARS-CoV-2 infection. TCRdb re-called the 5' RACE reads with MiXCR, one entry per CDR3 protein. The sample records about 61,000 distinct CDR3 sequences, 8.5% to 9.5% being singletons. Specimen: whole blood. Source of these receptors: an adult who was a healthcare worker with PCR-confirmed SARS-CoV-2 infection or an uninfected control (not recorded which).

CDR3 nucleotides: TGCAGTGCTAGAGTGATATCAAGTGGGGTGCAGTACGTC. Its translation is CSARVISSGVQYV. The chain recombines TRBV20-1 with TRBJ2-7, with D hard to call. V was pared by 1 base and J by 9 bases, with 16 bases between. Germline loops: CDR1 DFQATT, CDR2 SNEGSKA (reference sequence). CDR3 length: 13 amino acids.

This clonotype was detected ten times or more. V is TRBV10-3 and J is TRBJ1-1; D uncertain. The CDR3 sequence is 14 residues long. CDR1 is ENHRY, CDR2 SYGVKD, per germline. Trimming pared 4 bases from V and 3 bases from J, leaving 12 bases between. The CDR3 reads CAISGAGADTEAFF. The CDR3 nucleotides are TGTGCCATCAGTGGGGCGGGCGCGGACACTGAAGCTTTCTTT.